This TCR beta chain emerged from a study of molecular identifiers for immune sequencing clone quantification. Notes on the study in general: Clonotypes surpassing 20 RNA copies contained over 98% of effector molecules, versus under 1% in naive cells. Sizes of highly expanded clones could be underestimated through identical TCRs sharing a barcode. A single cell's spiked Jurkat TCR RNA was reportedly detectable among about a million naive cells.

Notes on this clonotype: What it binds is not known. At one end, the junction sequence differs from germline, possibly due to a read error.

Naive CD8 libraries were made from around 20,000 to 1,000,000 sorted cells, and they used 10%, 30% or 50% RNA. From germline, CDR1 is LGHNA and CDR2 YSLEER. The CDR3 runs 13 residues. TCRdb fed the PCR reads into MiXCR, producing one record per CDR3 protein. The sample includes about 510,000 distinct CDR3 sequences, about a fifth seen only once; the top ten take under 0.85%. The chain links TRBV4-3 to TRBJ1-3; no definite D call. The origin of this receptor is a human donor in good health. Some libraries in this study had Jurkat cell RNA spiked in. The sample consisted of naive CD8+ T cells from blood, with Jurkat cell RNA spiked in. Subset given: FACS-sorted CD8+CD4-CCR7+CD45RA+ naive T cells. This CDR3 is CASSPNYGNAIYF. The CDR3 DNA follows: TGCGCCAGCAGCCCCAATTACGGAAACGCCATATATTTT.